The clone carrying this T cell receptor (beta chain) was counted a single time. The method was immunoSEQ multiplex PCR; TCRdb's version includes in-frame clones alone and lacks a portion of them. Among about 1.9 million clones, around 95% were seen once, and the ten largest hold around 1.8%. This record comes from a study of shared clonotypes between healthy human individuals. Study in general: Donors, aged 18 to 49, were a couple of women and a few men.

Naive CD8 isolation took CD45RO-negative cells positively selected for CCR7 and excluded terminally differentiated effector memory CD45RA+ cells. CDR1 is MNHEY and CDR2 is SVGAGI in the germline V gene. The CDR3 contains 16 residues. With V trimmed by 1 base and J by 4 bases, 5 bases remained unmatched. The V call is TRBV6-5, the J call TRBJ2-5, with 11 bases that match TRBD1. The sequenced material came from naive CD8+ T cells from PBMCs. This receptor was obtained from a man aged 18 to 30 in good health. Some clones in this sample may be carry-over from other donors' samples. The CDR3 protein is CASSYFGQGAGETQYF. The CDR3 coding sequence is TGTGCCAGCAGTTACTTTGGACAGGGGGCAGGAGAGACCCAGTACTTC.